This TCR beta chain was identified in a study of T-cell memory formation after mild COVID-19. Study in general: The study found TCR clusters largely donor specific.

Each CDR3 protein is one row after TCRdb ran MiXCR on the 5' RACE reads. The sample carries about 130,000 distinct CDR3 sequences, about 6% recorded once. This clonotype was seen a few times. Germline V gene lookup returns CDR1 MNHEY and CDR2 SVGEGT. The length of the CDR3 is 10 residues. The V end lost 8 bases, the J end lost 1 base, and 2 bases lay between the germline ends. The V call is TRBV6-2 or TRBV6-3, the J call TRBJ1-1; D call uncertain. This clonotype was obtained from an adult woman who had mild COVID-19 (a few samples of this study predate the infection). Cell type and time point are not known. The sequenced sample was PBMCs or a T cell subset sorted from them (not recorded which). CDR3 region: CASGNTEAFF. The CDR3 region has the DNA TGTGCCAGCGGGAACACTGAAGCTTTCTTT.